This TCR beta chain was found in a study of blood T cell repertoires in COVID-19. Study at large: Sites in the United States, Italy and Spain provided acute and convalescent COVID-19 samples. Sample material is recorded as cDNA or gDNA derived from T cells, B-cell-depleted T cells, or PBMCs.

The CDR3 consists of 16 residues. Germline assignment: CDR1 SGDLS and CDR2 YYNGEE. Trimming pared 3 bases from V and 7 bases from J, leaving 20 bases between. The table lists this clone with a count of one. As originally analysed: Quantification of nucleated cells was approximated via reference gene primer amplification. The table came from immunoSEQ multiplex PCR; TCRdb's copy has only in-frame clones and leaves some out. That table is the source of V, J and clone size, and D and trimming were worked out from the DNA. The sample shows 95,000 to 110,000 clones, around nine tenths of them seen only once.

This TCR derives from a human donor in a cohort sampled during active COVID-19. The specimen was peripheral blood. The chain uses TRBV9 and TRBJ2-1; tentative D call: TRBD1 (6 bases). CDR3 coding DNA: TGTGCCAGCAGCGATAACCGGGACACCGAGGGGAATGAGCAGTTCTTC. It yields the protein CASSDNRDTEGNEQFF.